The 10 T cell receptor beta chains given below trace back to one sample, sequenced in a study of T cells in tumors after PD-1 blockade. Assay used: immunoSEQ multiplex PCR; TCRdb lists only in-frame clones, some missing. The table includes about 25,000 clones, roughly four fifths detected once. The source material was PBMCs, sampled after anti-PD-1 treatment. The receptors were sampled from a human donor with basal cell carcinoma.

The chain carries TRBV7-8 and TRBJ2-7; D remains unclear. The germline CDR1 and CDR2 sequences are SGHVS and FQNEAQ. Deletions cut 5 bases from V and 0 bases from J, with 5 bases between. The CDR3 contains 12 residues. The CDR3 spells CASSKSSYEQYF. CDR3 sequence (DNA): TGTGCCAGCAGCAAAAGCTCCTACGAGCAGTACTTC.

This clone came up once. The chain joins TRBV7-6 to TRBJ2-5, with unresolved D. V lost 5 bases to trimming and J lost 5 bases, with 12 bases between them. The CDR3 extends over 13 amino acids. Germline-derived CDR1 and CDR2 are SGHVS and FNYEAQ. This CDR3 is CASSQRIGETQYF. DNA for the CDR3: TGTGCCAGCAGCCAACGGATCGGCGAGACCCAGTACTTC.

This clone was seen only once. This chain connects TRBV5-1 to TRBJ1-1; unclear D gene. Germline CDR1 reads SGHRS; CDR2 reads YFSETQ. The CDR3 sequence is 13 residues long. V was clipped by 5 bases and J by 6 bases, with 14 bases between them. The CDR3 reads CASRPTSSSEAFF. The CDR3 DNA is TGCGCCAGCAGACCTACCTCAAGCTCTGAAGCTTTCTTT.

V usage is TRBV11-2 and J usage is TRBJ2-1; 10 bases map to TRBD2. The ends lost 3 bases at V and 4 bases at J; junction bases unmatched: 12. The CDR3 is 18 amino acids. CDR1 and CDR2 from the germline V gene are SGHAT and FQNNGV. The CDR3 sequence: CASSLVAGGSTLYNEQFF. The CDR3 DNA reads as TGTGCCAGCAGCTTGGTAGCGGGGGGTTCAACTCTTTACAATGAGCAGTTCTTC.

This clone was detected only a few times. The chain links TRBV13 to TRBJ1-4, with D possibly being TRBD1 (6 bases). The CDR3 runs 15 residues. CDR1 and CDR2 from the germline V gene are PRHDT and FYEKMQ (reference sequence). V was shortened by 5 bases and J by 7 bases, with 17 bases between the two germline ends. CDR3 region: CASSVGGAGSEKLFF. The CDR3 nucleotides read TGTGCCAGCAGCGTTGGGGGGGCAGGGTCTGAAAAACTGTTTTTT. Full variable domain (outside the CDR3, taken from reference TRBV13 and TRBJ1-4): AAGVIQSPRHLIKEKRETATLKCYPIPRHDTVYWYQQGPGQDPQFLISFYEKMQSDKGSIPDRFSAQQFSDYHSELNMSSLELGDSALYFCASSVGGAGSEKLFFGSGTQLSVL.

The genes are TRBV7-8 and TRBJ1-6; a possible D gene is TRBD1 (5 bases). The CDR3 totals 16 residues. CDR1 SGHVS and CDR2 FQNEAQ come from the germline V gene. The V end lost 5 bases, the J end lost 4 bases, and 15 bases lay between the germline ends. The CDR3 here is CASSRETGTYNSPLHF. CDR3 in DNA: TGTGCCAGCAGCCGAGAGACGGGGACTTATAATTCACCCCTCCACTTT.

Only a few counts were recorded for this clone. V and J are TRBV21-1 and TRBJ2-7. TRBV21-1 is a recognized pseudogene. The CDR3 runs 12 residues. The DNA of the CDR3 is TGTCAACGAGAGTGGGGCTCCTACGAGCAGTACTTC. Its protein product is CQREWGSYEQYF.

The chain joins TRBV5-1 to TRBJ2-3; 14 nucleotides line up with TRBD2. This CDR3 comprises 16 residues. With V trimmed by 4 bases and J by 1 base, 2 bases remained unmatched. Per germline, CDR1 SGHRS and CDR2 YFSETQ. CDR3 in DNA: TGCGCCAGCAGCGCGGGACTAGCGGGGGGCACAGATACGCAGTATTTT. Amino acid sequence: CASSAGLAGGTDTQYF.

This chain's CDR3 is CASSLNEAFF. The CDR3 DNA follows: TGTGCCAGCAGTTTAAATGAAGCTTTCTTT. V is TRBV6-6 and J is TRBJ1-1; D remains ambiguous. The germline gives CDR1 MNHNY, CDR2 SVGAGI (reference sequence). The CDR3 runs 10 residues. Between the trimmed V and J ends, which lost 4 bases and 7 bases, there was a span of 4 bases.

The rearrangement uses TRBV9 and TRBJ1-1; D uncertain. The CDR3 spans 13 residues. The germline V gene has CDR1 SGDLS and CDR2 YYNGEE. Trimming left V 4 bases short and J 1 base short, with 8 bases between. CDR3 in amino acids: CASSPYKNTEAFF. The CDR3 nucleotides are TGTGCCAGCAGCCCATACAAGAACACTGAAGCTTTCTTT.